This T cell receptor beta chain is drawn from a study of technical replicates of blood from a few donors. Produced via immunoSEQ multiplex PCR; TCRdb's table is partial and in-frame only. The sample has some 76,000 clones; 85% to 95% are singletons. Germline loops: CDR1 SGHAT, CDR2 FQNNGV. The CDR3 runs 15 residues. The J segment lost 3 bases and the V segment lost 5 bases, leaving 8 bases of the junction unmatched. This clonotype originated in a human donor in good health. This chain links TRBV11-2 with TRBJ2-3; TRBD1 matches 7 bases. Sequencing was performed on T cells isolated from PBMCs. The CDR3 spells CASSPFGQETDTQYF. The CDR3 DNA sequence: TGTGCCAGCAGCCCTTTCGGACAGGAGACAGATACGCAGTATTTT.